These T cell receptor beta chains were read from a single sample in a study of blood T cell repertoires in COVID-19. This table comes from immunoSEQ multiplex PCR, and its TCRdb copy is limited to in-frame clones, with some not included. The table has 85,000 to 95,000 clones, about nine tenths seen once; the top ten hold 0.47%. The sample taken for sequencing was peripheral blood. The receptors were gathered from a man aged 55 to 70 with acute or convalescent COVID-19. Both conserved end residues are part of each CDR3. Clone sizes are given selectively: once, few, many, or a class where the clone is expanded.

cdr3_aa j_call clone_size v_call
CASQGSTDTQYF TRBJ2-3 . TRBV3-1/TRBV3-2
CASSPTRTPNEKLFF TRBJ1-4 few TRBV18
CASSLVQGDTEAFF TRBJ1-1 . TRBV7-8
CASSLSTQGSAETQYF TRBJ2-5 . TRBV5-1
CASSLRGTTNEKLFF TRBJ1-4 . TRBV5-6
CASSFLTGNTIYF TRBJ1-3 . TRBV12-3/TRBV12-4
CASSYEGQHYGYTF TRBJ1-2 . TRBV6-6
CASSLYGGLGEQYF TRBJ2-7 . TRBV27
CASRATGFNEKLFF TRBJ1-4 . TRBV19
CAWAGRGGYGYTF TRBJ1-2 . TRBV30
CASSLLGGYEQYF TRBJ2-7 once TRBV27
CAWSVGNRGVYGYTF TRBJ1-2 . TRBV30
CASSGTGYGNTIYF TRBJ1-3 . TRBV28
CASSLDLGVETQYF TRBJ2-5 . TRBV11-2
CASSLVGTRGYTF TRBJ1-2 . TRBV11-2
CASSLAAGNTEAFF TRBJ1-1 . TRBV5-1
CATSEPGKTGELFF TRBJ2-2 once TRBV24-1
CATSDGGRNYGYTF TRBJ1-2 few TRBV24-1
CASSYGQPYQPQHF TRBJ1-5 . TRBV6-2/TRBV6-3
CASSPGGFYGYTF TRBJ1-2 . TRBV18
CASSELGNTEAFF TRBJ1-1 . TRBV10-1
CASSQDRTYEQYF TRBJ2-7 . TRBV5-1
CASSLRSEGFGYTF TRBJ1-2 few TRBV5-4
CASSRTSSYNEQFF TRBJ2-1 . TRBV6-5
CASSELSNYGYTF TRBJ1-2 . TRBV2
CASSLGRETQYF TRBJ2-5 . TRBV19